A single count supports the clone carrying this T cell receptor beta chain. These data originate in a study of blood T cell repertoires in COVID-19. Across the study: T cells, B-cell-depleted T cells, or PBMCs provided the cDNA or gDNA that served as material.

Trimming cost V 4 bases and J 10 bases; bases outside gene matches: 6. The CDR3 contains 14 residues. CDR1 and CDR2 (germline): LGHDT, YNNKEL (reference sequence). Authors' analysis steps: How many nucleated cells were present was estimated from reference gene primer amplification. Sequenced by immunoSEQ multiplex PCR; TCRdb stores in-frame clones only, minus some. V and J calls and clone size come straight from that table; D and trimming were deduced from the DNA. The table records 130,000 to 150,000 clones, approximately 81% of them present only once. The V and J genes are TRBV3-1 (or the pseudogene TRBV3-2) and TRBJ2-1; TRBD2 agrees at 11 bases. The clonotype was recovered from a human donor with acute or convalescent COVID-19. The donor label of this sample is uncertain. Material: peripheral blood. CDR3 region: CASSPLAGGREQFF. In DNA form, the CDR3 reads TGTGCCAGCAGCCCGCTAGCGGGAGGAAGGGAGCAGTTCTTC.